This T cell receptor (beta chain) emerged from a study of early T cells in non-severe SARS-CoV-2 infection. Study-level background: Chains from this unsorted whole-blood bulk RNA could not be paired.

MiXCR, applied by TCRdb to the 5' RACE reads, yields one record per CDR3 protein. The sample records some 82,000 distinct CDR3 sequences, around 12% being singletons. With 2 bases removed from V and 10 bases from J, the gap between germline ends came to 12 bases. The CDR3 has 13 amino acids. Regarding the study as a whole: Sequences matched to VDJdb favored anti-spike CD8 responses, while private and CD4 specificities were missed.

This clonotype was detected ten times or more. Its cognate antigen is unknown. This sequence joins TRBV12-3 or TRBV12-4 and TRBJ2-1; D is ambiguous. Source: whole blood, taken at baseline. The sequence was collected from an adult who was a healthcare worker with PCR-confirmed SARS-CoV-2 infection or an uninfected control (not recorded which). CDR3 in DNA: TGTGCCAGCAGTTTATCAACGTGGACGGAGCAGTTCTTC. Translated: CASSLSTWTEQFF.